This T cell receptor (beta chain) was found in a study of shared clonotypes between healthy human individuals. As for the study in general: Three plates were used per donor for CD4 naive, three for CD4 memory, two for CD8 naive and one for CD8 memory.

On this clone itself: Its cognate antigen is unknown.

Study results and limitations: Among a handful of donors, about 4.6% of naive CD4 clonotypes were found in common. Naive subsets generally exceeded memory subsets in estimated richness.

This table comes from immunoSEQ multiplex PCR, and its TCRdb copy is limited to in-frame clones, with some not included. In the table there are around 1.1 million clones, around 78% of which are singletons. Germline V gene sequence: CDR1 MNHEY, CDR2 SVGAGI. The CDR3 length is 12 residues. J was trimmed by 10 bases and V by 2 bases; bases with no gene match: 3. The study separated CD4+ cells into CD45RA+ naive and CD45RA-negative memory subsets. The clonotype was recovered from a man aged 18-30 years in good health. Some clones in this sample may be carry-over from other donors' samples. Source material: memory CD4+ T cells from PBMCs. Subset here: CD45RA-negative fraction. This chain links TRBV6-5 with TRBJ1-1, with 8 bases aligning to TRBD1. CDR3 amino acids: CASSYPGTGAFF. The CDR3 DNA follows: TGTGCCAGCAGTTACCCAGGGACAGGAGCTTTCTTT.